The entry below describes one T cell receptor beta chain. Antigen: not known. Clones were sequenced by immunoSEQ multiplex PCR, and TCRdb holds only the in-frame ones, with some missing. The top ten clones hold more than 0.95% of a sample with a few hundred thousand clones, approximately 88% of them seen once. This sample was included in a study of cytomegalovirus exposure and HLA in healthy donors. The study's findings and limits: Some TCR beta chains (roughly 150 of them) were listed as cytomegalovirus-associated.

The sequence derives from a young man in good health and CMV-seronegative. The sequenced material came from PBMCs.

The CDR3 spells CASSIRTGTSTDTQYF. The CDR3 DNA reads as TGTGCCAGCAGCATTAGGACAGGGACAAGCACAGATACGCAGTATTTT. The chain links TRBV9 to TRBJ2-3; 8 nucleotides match TRBD1. The CDR3 has 16 amino acids. Germline V lookup: CDR1 SGDLS, CDR2 YYNGEE. V shed 4 bases, J shed 0 bases, and the junction held 7 bases outside the gene matches.